This T cell receptor beta chain is drawn from a study of CD8 T cells in acute hepatitis C reinfection. Noted time point: naive CD8 control sorted from an acute-time-point sample. Acute primary HCV infection: positive HCV RNA or antibody test after negative test within 24 weeks. Germline lookup yields CDR1 ENHRY and CDR2 SYGVKD. V was pared by 9 bases and J by 5 bases, with 13 bases between. The CDR3 consists of 12 residues. The data were produced by immunoSEQ multiplex PCR, yet TCRdb's version contains in-frame clones alone and is incomplete. The sample gives about 38,000 clones, more than 75% of which show up once; 0.5% is in the top ten.

V usage is TRBV10-3 and J usage is TRBJ1-1; unclear D gene. The receptor was isolated from a man aged 25-45 years with chronic hepatitis C. The sample was naive CD8+ T cells from PBMCs. The CDR3 is CAIGQGMTEAFF. CDR3 bases: TGTGCCATTGGGCAAGGAATGACTGAAGCTTTCTTT.